The 32 T cell receptor beta chains listed next were all sequenced from one sample in a study of graft-versus-host responses after intestinal transplantation. No antigen has been identified for these receptors. The method was immunoSEQ multiplex PCR; TCRdb's version includes in-frame clones alone and lacks a portion of them. Altogether about 64,000 clones are present, roughly 90% being singletons, with the ten largest covering 1.5% to 2%. The sequences come from unstimulated CD8+ T cells sorted from spleen or lymph node cells, collected before transplant. These receptors originate from a human donor who was the organ donor for an intestinal transplant.

The chain recombines TRBV4-3 with TRBJ1-5; 7 nucleotides align to TRBD1. With 0 bases clipped from V and 6 bases from J, the junction kept 5 bases outside the gene matches. The length of the CDR3 is 15 residues. The germline gives CDR1 LGHNA, CDR2 YSLEER. As DNA, the CDR3 is TGCGCCAGCAGCCAAGATATGGCAGGGGGTCAGCCCCAGCATTTT. This translates into CASSQDMAGGQPQHF.

This chain links TRBV6-1 with TRBJ2-7; TRBD2 matches at 11 bases. The CDR3 covers 15 residues. Unmatched junction bases numbered 13, after V lost 10 bases and J lost 5 bases. CDR1 is MNHNS, CDR2 SASEGT, per germline. CDR3 protein: CATPAIAGGPHEQYF. The CDR3 DNA reads as TGTGCCACCCCTGCCATAGCGGGAGGGCCCCACGAGCAGTACTTC.

V is TRBV29-1 and J is TRBJ1-2; D is possibly TRBD1 (6 bases). The length of the CDR3 is 12 residues. Germline CDR1 is SQVTM and CDR2 is ANQGSEA. V was trimmed by 4 bases and J by 7 bases, leaving 13 bases between them. The CDR3 reads CSVAGVGTGYTF. Here the CDR3 DNA reads TGCAGCGTTGCAGGGGTAGGTACTGGCTACACCTTC.

This CDR3 reads CSQGLGNEQFF. In nucleotides, the CDR3 is TGCAGCCAGGGTCTTGGTAATGAGCAGTTCTTC. The chain is built from TRBV29-1 and TRBJ2-1; D might be TRBD1 (5 bases). This CDR3 has 11 amino acids. Between the trimmed V and J ends, which lost 8 bases and 7 bases, there was a span of 12 bases. Germline V lookup: CDR1 SQVTM, CDR2 ANQGSEA.

J is TRBJ1-5 and V is TRBV4-1; D may be TRBD1 (6 bases). The CDR3 has 17 residues. The V and J ends lost 0 bases and 1 base respectively, with 13 bases between them. Germline V gene data show CDR1 as MGHRA and CDR2 as YSYEKL. CDR3 nucleotide sequence: TGCGCCAGCAGCCAAGATCCAGGGGCCGGGAGCAATCAGCCCCAGCATTTT. This translates into CASSQDPGAGSNQPQHF.

The CDR3 DNA sequence: TGCGCCAGCAGCCCGATGGACAGGGAGTTCCCAGATACGCAGTATTTT. Translated, it gives CASSPMDREFPDTQYF. The chain combines TRBV5-1 with TRBJ2-3; 8 nucleotides match TRBD1. V lost 4 bases to trimming and J lost 4 bases; unmatched junction nucleotides: 11. This CDR3 is built from 16 residues. Germline CDR1 is SGHRS and CDR2 is YFSETQ.

The chain carries TRBV19 and TRBJ1-2; TRBD1 matches 7 bases. The V gene end was trimmed by 6 bases and the J gene end by 5 bases; junction bases not matched to a gene: 6. Germline CDR1 LNHDA, CDR2 SQIVND (reference sequence). This CDR3 comprises 13 residues. The CDR3 reads CASSLQGMYGYTF. Written as DNA, the CDR3 is TGTGCCAGTAGCCTACAGGGGATGTATGGCTACACCTTC.

J is TRBJ2-2 and V is TRBV18, with D maybe TRBD2 (5 bases). Trimming left V 7 bases short and J 4 bases short, with 10 bases between. The CDR3 spans 13 residues. From germline, CDR1 is KGHSH and CDR2 LQKENI. CDR3 loop: CASLQLVTGELFF. Here the CDR3 DNA reads TGTGCCAGCTTACAACTAGTCACCGGGGAGCTGTTTTTT.

The gene calls are TRBV19 and TRBJ2-2; 7 nucleotides align to TRBD1. V lost 3 bases and J lost 3; bases outside the gene matches: 7. Germline V CDR1 and CDR2: LNHDA, SQIVND (reference sequence). The CDR3 runs 16 residues. This CDR3 reads CASSMRQGSDTGELFF. The CDR3 DNA is TGTGCCAGTAGTATGCGACAGGGATCCGACACCGGGGAGCTGTTTTTT.

V is TRBV27 and J is TRBJ2-1, with 7 bases fitting TRBD1. CDR3 length: 13 amino acids. With 6 bases clipped from V and 9 bases from J, the junction kept 8 bases outside the gene matches. The germline CDR1 and CDR2 sequences are MNHEY and SMNVEV (reference sequence). CDR3 sequence reads: CASSPTGDGEQFF. The CDR3 nucleotides are TGTGCCAGCAGCCCAACAGGGGATGGTGAGCAGTTCTTC.

This clone was recorded a few times. The V call is TRBV28, the J call TRBJ2-2; no clear D. Germline V CDR1 and CDR2: MDHEN, SYDVKM. This CDR3 has 14 amino acids. Between the trimmed V and J ends, which lost 3 bases and 3 bases, there was a span of 8 bases. The DNA of the CDR3 is TGTGCCAGCAGTTTTAGAGTGTACACCGGGGAGCTGTTTTTT. Translating gives CASSFRVYTGELFF.

The V and J genes are TRBV28 and TRBJ1-5; D remains unclear. The CDR3 contains 14 residues. Germline V lookup: CDR1 MDHEN, CDR2 SYDVKM. V gave up 5 bases and J gave up 9 bases, with 17 bases separating them. Here the CDR3 reads CASSDRETVGPQHF. CDR3 nucleotides: TGTGCCAGCAGTGATCGGGAAACTGTCGGGCCCCAGCATTTT.

The genes are TRBV7-2 and TRBJ1-1, with D unclear. This CDR3 has 13 residues. CDR1 SGHTA and CDR2 FQGNSA come from the germline V gene. The V gene lost 5 bases and the J gene lost 5 bases, with 12 bases spanning the gap. CDR3 in DNA: TGTGCCAGCAGCCCGAGGTTGGAGACTGAAGCTTTCTTT. It specifies CASSPRLETEAFF.

V usage is TRBV14 and J usage is TRBJ1-1, with D unresolved. The CDR3 loop spans 14 amino acids. Per the germline V gene, CDR1 is SGHDN and CDR2 is FVKESK. V gave up 1 base and J gave up 3 bases, with 9 bases separating them. CDR3 loop: CASSQVRGDTEAFF. CDR3 DNA sequence: TGTGCCAGCAGCCAAGTTCGCGGGGACACTGAAGCTTTCTTT.

V usage is TRBV27 and J usage is TRBJ2-1, with D tentatively TRBD1 (6 bases). Trimming took off 5 bases at V and 3 bases at J, with 20 bases between the two ends. This CDR3 spans 17 amino acids. CDR1 MNHEY and CDR2 SMNVEV come from the germline V gene (reference sequence). CDR3 loop: CASSTLITGTNYNEQFF. CDR3 bases: TGTGCCAGCAGTACCCTCATCACCGGGACAAACTACAATGAGCAGTTCTTC.

The chain recombines TRBV6-5 with TRBJ1-1; maybe TRBD1 (6 bases). Germline V gene lookup returns CDR1 MNHEY and CDR2 SVGAGI. This CDR3 has 13 residues. The V end lost 2 bases, the J end lost 8 bases, and 12 bases lay between the germline ends. The CDR3 reads CASSYAGQLEAFF. In DNA form, the CDR3 reads TGTGCCAGCAGTTACGCAGGACAGTTGGAAGCTTTCTTT.

J is TRBJ2-5 and V is TRBV7-9; D possibly corresponds to TRBD1 (6 bases). The V gene lost 0 bases and the J gene lost 0 bases, with 11 bases spanning the gap. The CDR3 contains 16 residues. In germline, CDR1 is SEHNR, CDR2 FQNEAQ (reference sequence). Here the CDR3 DNA reads TGTGCCAGCAGCTTAGCTGTTGGGACAAACCAAGAGACCCAGTACTTC. It yields the protein CASSLAVGTNQETQYF.

The gene calls are TRBV9 and TRBJ1-4, with a weak D call TRBD1 (6 bases). V lost 4 bases and J lost 4, with 14 bases in between. Germline values: CDR1 SGDLS, CDR2 YYNGEE. The CDR3 is made up of 15 amino acids. CDR3 loop: CASSSQGADNEKLFF. In nucleotides, the CDR3 is TGTGCCAGCAGCTCACAGGGCGCGGATAATGAAAAACTGTTTTTT.

This clone was seen a single time. This chain uses TRBV19 with TRBJ2-5, with D possibly TRBD1 on 5 matching bases. The CDR3 extends over 13 amino acids. Germline lookup yields CDR1 LNHDA and CDR2 SQIVND (reference sequence). Between the trimmed V and J ends, which lost 1 base and 4 bases, there was a span of 7 bases. The CDR3 region has the DNA TGTGCCAGTAGTATAGTCCAGGGAGAGACCCAGTACTTC. This encodes CASSIVQGETQYF.

The rearrangement uses TRBV5-6 and TRBJ2-5; tentatively, D is TRBD2 (6 bases). The J call is doubtful: the DNA matches TRBJ2-7 better. The CDR3 extends over 13 amino acids. Germline values: CDR1 SGHDT, CDR2 YYEEEE. The CDR3 nucleotides read TGTGCCAGCAGCTTGGGGGGGGACTACGAGCAGTACTTC. It yields the protein CASSLGGDYEQYF.

The chain employs TRBV9 and TRBJ2-5; TRBD1 aligns across 7 bases. TRBJ2-7 matches the DNA end more closely, so the J call is doubtful. The CDR3 length is 14 residues. CDR1 is SGDLS and CDR2 is YYNGEE in the germline V gene. The CDR3 sequence is CASSVGGDSYEQYF. In nucleotides, the CDR3 is TGTGCCAGCAGCGTAGGAGGGGACAGCTACGAGCAGTACTTC.

The chain recombines TRBV27 with TRBJ2-1; the match to TRBD2 covers 8 bases. Germline V gene sequence: CDR1 MNHEY, CDR2 SMNVEV (reference sequence). The CDR3 totals 15 residues. V gave up 7 bases and J gave up 6 bases; unmatched junction bases: 11. The CDR3 DNA reads TGTGCCAGCACCTACAGCGGGAGTTCAGCCAATGAGCAGTTCTTC. It codes for CASTYSGSSANEQFF.

The rearrangement uses TRBV9 and TRBJ2-1; tentatively, D is TRBD1 (6 bases). Deletions cut 0 bases from V and 5 bases from J, with 12 bases between. Germline V gene lookup returns CDR1 SGDLS and CDR2 YYNGEE. The CDR3 loop spans 15 amino acids. The CDR3 loop reads CASSVAGAGHNEQFF. The CDR3 region has the DNA TGTGCCAGCAGCGTAGCAGGGGCAGGCCACAATGAGCAGTTCTTC.

The rearrangement uses TRBV28 and TRBJ1-2; the match to TRBD1 covers 8 bases. Losses at the gene ends were 5 bases for V and 1 base for J; bases not matched to a gene: 18. Germline CDR1 and CDR2: MDHEN and SYDVKM. This CDR3 region has 19 residues. CDR3 protein: CASSQEGNPQGQGNYGYTF. CDR3 nucleotides: TGTGCCAGCAGTCAGGAAGGCAACCCACAAGGACAGGGTAACTATGGCTACACCTTC.

In this sample, this clone turned up once. This chain connects TRBV28 to TRBJ2-7; 9 bases line up with TRBD2. Losses at the gene ends were 3 bases for V and 6 bases for J; bases not matched to a gene: 12. The CDR3 extends over 16 amino acids. CDR1 and CDR2 (germline): MDHEN, SYDVKM. The CDR3 here is CASSLVASGTLREQYF. The CDR3 coding sequence is TGTGCCAGCAGTTTGGTGGCTAGCGGGACTTTGCGCGAGCAGTACTTC.

This chain connects TRBV27 to TRBJ2-5, with D perhaps matching TRBD1 (6 bases). This CDR3 has 18 residues. V shed 2 bases and J shed 2 bases, with 21 bases lying between them. Germline CDR1 MNHEY, CDR2 SMNVEV (reference sequence). CDR3 nucleotides: TGTGCCAGCAGTTTACACACCACCTGGAATGGACAGCAAGAGACCCAGTACTTC. It specifies CASSLHTTWNGQQETQYF.

The V and J genes are TRBV6-1 and TRBJ2-5; TRBD2 matches 13 bases. The J call may not be correct, given that the DNA end is closer to TRBJ2-7. The CDR3 runs to 15 residues. The V gene's germline CDR1 is MNHNS and CDR2 SASEGT. CDR3 DNA: TGTGCCAGCACCCGGACTAGCGGGAGTCCCCACGAGCAGTACTTC. Translated: CASTRTSGSPHEQYF.

The chain couples TRBV9 to TRBJ1-1; D is unclear. Trimming stripped 0 bases from V and 1 base from J, with 10 bases between. There are 15 residues in the CDR3. Germline CDR1 SGDLS, CDR2 YYNGEE. The CDR3 DNA is TGTGCCAGCAGCGTAGCAGAGGGCGCGAACACTGAAGCTTTCTTT. Protein product: CASSVAEGANTEAFF.

The chain is built from TRBV29-1 and TRBJ2-2; TRBD1 matches at 7 bases. The CDR3 is 14 amino acids. J was trimmed by 4 bases and V by 4 bases; bases with no gene match: 6. Germline V CDR1 and CDR2: SQVTM, ANQGSEA. The CDR3 DNA follows: TGCAGCGTTGCGCACGCAGGGGGCACCGGGGAGCTGTTTTTT. Translated: CSVAHAGGTGELFF.

This rearrangement joins TRBV28 to TRBJ2-5; possibly TRBD1 for D (7 bases). This CDR3 contains 17 residues. Trimming shortened V by 1 base and J by 7 bases, and 22 bases separated the two germline ends. In germline, CDR1 is MDHEN, CDR2 SYDVKM. The CDR3 DNA is TGTGCCAGCAGTTTATTAGAGGAGGGGACAGAAATTCGGACCCAGTACTTC. This encodes CASSLLEEGTEIRTQYF.

The chain joins TRBV30 to TRBJ1-2, with unresolved D. CDR1 and CDR2 (germline): GTSNPN, SVGIG (reference sequence). The V gene lost 1 base and the J gene lost 4 bases, with 13 bases spanning the gap. The CDR3 spans 14 residues. CDR3 amino acids: CAWSAVIRGYGYTF. CDR3 nucleotides: TGTGCCTGGAGTGCGGTCATTAGAGGCTATGGCTACACCTTC.

The chain has TRBV7-9 and TRBJ1-1, with D hard to call. Germline loops: CDR1 SEHNR, CDR2 FQNEAQ (reference sequence). CDR3 length equals 13 residues. V lost 3 bases to trimming and J lost 5 bases, with 10 bases between them. CDR3 in DNA: TGTGCCAGCAGCTTCCCAGGTGTAACTGAAGCTTTCTTT. Translating gives CASSFPGVTEAFF.